The 26 T cell receptor beta chains listed next were all sequenced from one sample in a study of vaccination effects on CD4 cells after COVID-19. Before sequencing, viral peptide pools were used by the ViraFEST assay to expand antigen-specific CD4+ T cells. Culture proceeded for 10 days, and CD4+ T cells were then isolated. Participants each got two BNT162b2 or mRNA-1273 vaccine doses. Assay: immunoSEQ multiplex PCR; the TCRdb copy retains only in-frame clones and omits some. Here the sample spans approximately 30,000 clones, roughly 85% being singletons. Their cognate antigens are unknown. Here the sequenced sample was CD4+ T cells from PBMCs cultured with HCoV-NL63 spike peptides, taken after COVID-19 vaccination. Every receptor here comes from a human donor who received a COVID-19 vaccine. Some clones in this sample may be carry-over from other donors' samples.

This chain connects TRBV3-1 (or the pseudogene TRBV3-2) to TRBJ1-3, with D uncertain. CDR3 size: 12 residues. V was trimmed by 5 bases and J by 5 bases, leaving 7 bases between them. Germline loops: CDR1 LGHDT, CDR2 YNNKEL (reference sequence). The CDR3 DNA reads TGTGCCAGCAGCTTCCAAAGAAACACCATATATTTT. Translation gives CASSFQRNTIYF.

The chain carries TRBV15 and TRBJ1-4, with TRBD1 as a possible D gene (6 bases). The germline V gene encodes CDR1 LNHNV and CDR2 YYDKDF (reference sequence). The CDR3 sequence is 13 residues long. Trimming removed 0 bases at V and 7 bases at J, with 6 bases between. The CDR3 bases are TGTGCCACCAGCAGAGAACAGGGTGAAAAACTGTTTTTT. Translation gives CATSREQGEKLFF.

J is TRBJ1-5 and V is TRBV19; D is ambiguous. This CDR3 region has 14 residues. V lost 0 bases and J lost 7, with 10 bases in between. Germline V gives CDR1 LNHDA, CDR2 SQIVND (reference sequence). The CDR3 here is CASSIDLVRQPQHF. In DNA, the CDR3 is TGTGCCAGTAGTATAGATCTGGTTCGACAGCCCCAGCATTTT.

V is TRBV24-1 and J is TRBJ1-3; 7 bases map to TRBD1. Germline trimming cut 5 bases from V and 0 bases from J; bases unmatched to any gene: 6. Germline V gives CDR1 KGHDR, CDR2 SFDVKD. This CDR3 region has 16 residues. The CDR3 sequence is CATSASQGVSGNTIYF. The CDR3 bases are TGTGCCACCAGTGCCTCTCAGGGGGTCTCTGGAAACACCATATATTTT.

CDR3 region: CASSPRRGTLRNEKLFF. CDR3 DNA: TGTGCCAGCTCACCACGAAGGGGGACGCTTCGAAATGAAAAACTGTTTTTT. V is TRBV18 and J is TRBJ1-4, with a tentative D call TRBD1 (6 bases). Germline CDR1 and CDR2: KGHSH and LQKENI. This CDR3 is built from 17 residues. V was clipped by 1 base and J by 5 bases, with 17 bases between them.

V usage is TRBV30 and J usage is TRBJ1-2; no definite D call. CDR1 and CDR2 from the germline V gene are GTSNPN and SVGIG (reference sequence). The germline V and J ends were trimmed by 3 bases and 2 bases, with 16 bases remaining between them. CDR3 size: 15 residues. For the CDR3, the DNA is TGTGCCTGGAGCCGTGACAAAGGTTCGAACTATGGCTACACCTTC. Its protein is CAWSRDKGSNYGYTF.

V is TRBV18 and J is TRBJ1-3; D is perhaps TRBD1 (5 bases). Germline-derived CDR1 and CDR2 are KGHSH and LQKENI. V lost 4 bases and J 4 bases, leaving 14 bases between the germline ends. This CDR3 region has 15 residues. The CDR3 loop reads CASSLTGTLGNTIYF. In nucleotides, the CDR3 is TGTGCCAGCTCACTTACCGGGACCCTAGGAAACACCATATATTTT.

The chain has TRBV18 and TRBJ1-3; no definite D call. The CDR3 loop spans 16 amino acids. V was shortened by 0 bases and J by 0 bases, with 9 bases between the two germline ends. The germline gives CDR1 KGHSH, CDR2 LQKENI. In DNA form, the CDR3 reads TGTGCCAGCTCACCACCGTTCTACCGCTCTGGAAACACCATATATTTT. Protein: CASSPPFYRSGNTIYF.

Regarding this clone: One end of the junction does not line up with germline, which may come from a read error. The chain has TRBV5-1 and TRBJ2-3; 7 bases agree with TRBD1. The CDR3 loop spans 14 amino acids. CDR1 SGHRS and CDR2 YFSETQ come from the germline V gene. The CDR3 DNA follows: TGCGCCAGCAGCTTGGACAGGGGCACGGATACGCAGTATTTT. This encodes CASSLDRGTDTQYF.

The gene calls are TRBV18 and TRBJ2-5, with 8 bases that match TRBD2. The CDR3 totals 15 residues. Per the germline V gene, CDR1 is KGHSH and CDR2 is LQKENI. The J segment lost 5 bases and the V segment lost 4 bases, leaving 9 bases of the junction unmatched. CDR3 sequence (DNA): TGTGCCAGCTCACGAGCGGGGGCCCAAGGGGAGACCCAGTACTTC. This encodes CASSRAGAQGETQYF. Full variable domain (missing parts from reference TRBV18 and TRBJ2-5): NAGVMQNPRHLVRRRGQEARLRCSPMKGHSHVYWYRQLPEEGLKFMVYLQKENIIDESGMPKERFSAEFPKEGPSILRIQQVVRGDSAAYFCASSRAGAQGETQYFGPGTRLLVL.

The chain employs TRBV30 and TRBJ1-2; possibly TRBD1 for D (5 bases). This CDR3 has 12 residues. Per the germline V gene, CDR1 is GTSNPN and CDR2 is SVGIG (reference sequence). Trimming pared 3 bases from V and 7 bases from J, leaving 12 bases between. For the CDR3, the DNA is TGTGCCTGGAGGGTTTCGGGGGGTGGCTACACCTTC. This codes for CAWRVSGGGYTF.

The V call is TRBV2, the J call TRBJ2-7, with D maybe TRBD1 (5 bases). Germline CDR1 SNHLY, CDR2 FYNNEI. V was cut by 4 bases and J by 0 bases, with 7 bases left in between. This CDR3 spans 13 amino acids. The CDR3 DNA sequence: TGTGCCAGCAGTGCGCAGGGCTCCTACGAGCAGTACGTC. This encodes CASSAQGSYEQYV.

This chain joins TRBV5-1 and TRBJ2-5; D may be TRBD1 (5 bases). Trimming shortened V by 1 base and J by 3 bases, and 10 bases separated the two germline ends. Germline CDR1 SGHRS, CDR2 YFSETQ. The CDR3 contains 14 residues. This CDR3 is CASSLSQGEETQYF. CDR3 nucleotide sequence: TGCGCCAGCAGCTTGTCTCAGGGCGAAGAGACCCAGTACTTC.

This chain joins TRBV28 and TRBJ2-1, with D uncertain. The CDR3 spans 15 residues. V was clipped by 1 base and J by 0 bases, with 7 bases between them. Germline assignment: CDR1 MDHEN and CDR2 SYDVKM. The CDR3 coding sequence is TGTGCCAGCAGTTTATCGCTGAGCTCCTACAATGAGCAGTTCTTC. This sequence encodes CASSLSLSSYNEQFF.

This clone was picked up a small number of times. This chain links TRBV5-4 with TRBJ2-7; 11 nucleotides align to TRBD2. V shed 1 base, J shed 5 bases, and the junction held 11 bases outside the gene matches. Per the germline V gene, CDR1 is SGHNT and CDR2 is YYREEE (reference sequence). The CDR3 contains 17 residues. CDR3 in DNA: TGTGCCAGCAGCTTGACGGCTAGCGGGGGGAATGCCCACGAGCAGTACGTC. Protein: CASSLTASGGNAHEQYV.

The V call is TRBV6-5, the J call TRBJ2-5, with 11 positions matching TRBD2. CDR3 length: 15 residues. V shed 6 bases and J 5 bases; nucleotides not matched to a gene: 8. Per germline, CDR1 MNHEY and CDR2 SVGAGI. The CDR3 bases are TGTGCCAGCAGCTTTACTAGCGGGGGTTCGGAGACCCAGTACTTC. It translates to CASSFTSGGSETQYF.

V is TRBV5-8 and J is TRBJ2-5; a possible D gene is TRBD1 (5 bases). This CDR3 contains 15 residues. Between the trimmed V and J ends, which lost 7 bases and 4 bases, there was a span of 20 bases. The germline V gene has CDR1 SGHTS and CDR2 YDEGEE. CDR3 amino acids: CASPSVLTRGETQYF. The CDR3 nucleotides read TGTGCCAGCCCCTCGGTCTTAACAAGGGGAGAGACCCAGTACTTC.

This clone was recorded only once. This sequence joins TRBV7-2 and TRBJ1-2; 8 nucleotides match TRBD1. This CDR3 is 16 amino acids long. J lost 4 bases, V lost 5 bases, and 12 bases had no gene match. CDR1 and CDR2 (germline): SGHTA, FQGNSA. CDR3 nucleotides: TGTGCCAGCAGCCCTAGACAGGGGCGGATCTCCTATGGCTACACCTTC. This gives the protein CASSPRQGRISYGYTF.

A few counts support this clone. The chain couples TRBV24-1 to TRBJ1-5; 10 bases align to TRBD1. This CDR3 is built from 15 residues. Germline V CDR1 and CDR2: KGHDR, SFDVKD. V was pared by 4 bases and J by 4 bases, with 3 bases of the junction left unmatched. The CDR3 reads CATSDRTGGNQPQHF. In nucleotides, the CDR3 is TGTGCCACCAGTGACCGGACAGGGGGAAATCAGCCCCAGCATTTT.

In its sample, this clone was seen a few times. The chain is built from TRBV5-1 and TRBJ2-7; D gene unclear. The germline V gene encodes CDR1 SGHRS and CDR2 YFSETQ. V lost 0 bases to trimming and J lost 2 bases, with 6 bases between them. The CDR3 covers 13 residues. CDR3 protein: CASSLVPTYEQYV. In nucleotides, the CDR3 is TGCGCCAGCAGCTTGGTCCCCACCTACGAGCAGTACGTC.

The CDR3 loop is CASSPDRSYEQYV. The CDR3 DNA reads TGTGCCAGCTCACCGGACAGATCCTACGAGCAGTACGTC. The chain employs TRBV18 and TRBJ2-7, with TRBD1 as a possible D gene (6 bases). The V end lost 3 bases, the J end lost 1 base, and 7 bases lay between the germline ends. Germline CDR1 and CDR2: KGHSH and LQKENI. The CDR3 totals 13 residues.

V and J are TRBV18 and TRBJ2-5; TRBD1 agrees at 9 bases. This CDR3 region has 15 residues. V lost 3 bases and J lost 5; bases outside the gene matches: 7. Germline CDR1 and CDR2: KGHSH and LQKENI. Written as DNA, the CDR3 is TGTGCCAGCTCACCGAGGACAGGGGTTGGCGAGACCCAGTACTTC. It codes for CASSPRTGVGETQYF.

J is TRBJ2-3 and V is TRBV19; TRBD1 or TRBD2 may be the D gene (6 bases each). CDR1 LNHDA and CDR2 SQIVND come from the germline V gene (reference sequence). V was trimmed by 11 bases and J by 0 bases, leaving 24 bases between them. There are 17 residues in the CDR3. CDR3: CAFKRGGSNVSTDTQYF. The CDR3 DNA follows: TGTGCCTTTAAAAGAGGGGGGTCAAACGTTAGCACAGATACGCAGTATTTT.

The chain recombines TRBV7-9 with TRBJ2-7, with 8 bases lining up with TRBD1. The CDR3 contains 14 residues. In germline, CDR1 is SEHNR, CDR2 FQNEAQ (reference sequence). Unmatched junction bases numbered 2, after V lost 2 bases and J lost 2 bases. CDR3 nucleotides: TGTGCCAGCAGCTTAACGGGACAGGCCTACGAGCAGTACGTC. It translates to CASSLTGQAYEQYV.

CDR3 loop: CASSLRRTVSETQYF. CDR3 coding DNA: TGCGCCAGCAGCTTAAGGAGGACGGTCTCAGAGACCCAGTACTTC. J is TRBJ2-5 and V is TRBV5-1; tentatively, D is TRBD2 (5 bases). The germline V and J ends were trimmed by 2 bases and 4 bases, with 15 bases remaining between them. The CDR3 covers 15 residues. Germline V lookup: CDR1 SGHRS, CDR2 YFSETQ.

The chain uses TRBV18 and TRBJ2-3, with D perhaps TRBD1 or TRBD2 (6 bases each). This CDR3 is built from 13 residues. V was pared by 3 bases and J by 7 bases, with 11 bases between. Germline-derived CDR1 and CDR2 are KGHSH and LQKENI. Here the CDR3 DNA reads TGTGCCAGCTCACCCGACGGGGGCCATACGCAGTATTTT. It encodes CASSPDGGHTQYF.